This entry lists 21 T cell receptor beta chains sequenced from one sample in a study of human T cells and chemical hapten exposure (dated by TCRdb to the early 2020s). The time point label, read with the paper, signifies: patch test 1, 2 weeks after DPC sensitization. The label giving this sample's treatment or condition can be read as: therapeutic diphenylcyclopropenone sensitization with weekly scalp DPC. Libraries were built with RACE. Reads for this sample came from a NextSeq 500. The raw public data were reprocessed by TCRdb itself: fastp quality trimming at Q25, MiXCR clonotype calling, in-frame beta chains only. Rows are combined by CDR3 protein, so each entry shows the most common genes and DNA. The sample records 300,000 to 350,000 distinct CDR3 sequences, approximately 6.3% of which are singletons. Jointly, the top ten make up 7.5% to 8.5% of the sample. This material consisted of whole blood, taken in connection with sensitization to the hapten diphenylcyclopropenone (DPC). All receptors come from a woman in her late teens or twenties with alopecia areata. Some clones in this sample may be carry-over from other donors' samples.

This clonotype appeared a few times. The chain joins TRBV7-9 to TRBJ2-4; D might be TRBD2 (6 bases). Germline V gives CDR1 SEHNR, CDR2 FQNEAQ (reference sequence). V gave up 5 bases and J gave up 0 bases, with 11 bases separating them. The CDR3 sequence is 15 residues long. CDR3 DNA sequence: TGTGCCAGCAGCACCCCGGGACTAGCCAAAAACATTCAGTACTTC. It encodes CASSTPGLAKNIQYF.

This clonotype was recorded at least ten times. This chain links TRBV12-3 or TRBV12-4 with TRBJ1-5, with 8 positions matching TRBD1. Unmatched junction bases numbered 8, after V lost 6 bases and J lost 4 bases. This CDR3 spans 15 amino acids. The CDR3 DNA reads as TGTGCCAGCAGAAGAGGGACAGGCTTAAATCAGCCCCAGCATTTT. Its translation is CASRRGTGLNQPQHF.

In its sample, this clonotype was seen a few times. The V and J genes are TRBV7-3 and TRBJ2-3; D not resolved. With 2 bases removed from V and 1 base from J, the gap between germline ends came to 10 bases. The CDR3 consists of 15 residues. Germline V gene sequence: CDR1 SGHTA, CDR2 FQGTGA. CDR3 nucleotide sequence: TGTGCCAGCAGCTTAGGAGTTGGGCGCACAGATACGCAGTATTTT. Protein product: CASSLGVGRTDTQYF.

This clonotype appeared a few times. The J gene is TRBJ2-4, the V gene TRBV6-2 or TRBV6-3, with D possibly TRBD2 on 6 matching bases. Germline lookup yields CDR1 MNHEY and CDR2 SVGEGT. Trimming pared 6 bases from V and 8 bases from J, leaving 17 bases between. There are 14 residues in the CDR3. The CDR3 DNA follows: TGTGCCAGCAGCCGGACACAGTCGGGGGACATTCAGTACTTC. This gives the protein CASSRTQSGDIQYF.

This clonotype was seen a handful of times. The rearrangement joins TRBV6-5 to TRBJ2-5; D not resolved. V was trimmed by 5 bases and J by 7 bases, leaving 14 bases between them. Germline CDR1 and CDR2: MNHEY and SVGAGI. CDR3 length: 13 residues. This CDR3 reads CASSPFMAATQYF. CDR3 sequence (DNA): TGTGCCAGCAGTCCATTCATGGCCGCGACCCAGTACTTC.

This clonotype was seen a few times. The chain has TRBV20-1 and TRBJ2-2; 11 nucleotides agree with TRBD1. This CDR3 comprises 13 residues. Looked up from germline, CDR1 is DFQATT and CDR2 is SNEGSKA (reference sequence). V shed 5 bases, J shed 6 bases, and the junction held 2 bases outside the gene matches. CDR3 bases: TGCAGTGCTGGGACAGGGGGTCCCGGGGAGCTGTTTTTT. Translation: CSAGTGGPGELFF.

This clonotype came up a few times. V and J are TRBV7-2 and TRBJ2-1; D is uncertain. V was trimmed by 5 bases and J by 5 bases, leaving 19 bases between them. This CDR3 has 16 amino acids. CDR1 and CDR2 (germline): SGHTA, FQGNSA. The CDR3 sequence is CASSPHSGPPDNEQFF. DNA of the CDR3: TGTGCCAGCAGCCCGCATTCCGGGCCCCCTGACAATGAGCAGTTCTTC.

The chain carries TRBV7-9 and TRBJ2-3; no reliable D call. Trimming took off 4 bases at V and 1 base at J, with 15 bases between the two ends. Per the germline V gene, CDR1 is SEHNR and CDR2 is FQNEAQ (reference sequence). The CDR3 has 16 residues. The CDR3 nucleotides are TGTGCCAGCAGCTACCCACCGGAAGTTCGCACAGATACGCAGTATTTT. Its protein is CASSYPPEVRTDTQYF.

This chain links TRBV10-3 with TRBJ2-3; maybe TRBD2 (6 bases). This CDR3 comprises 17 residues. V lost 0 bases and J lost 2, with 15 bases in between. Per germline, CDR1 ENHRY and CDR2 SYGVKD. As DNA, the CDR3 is TGTGCCATCAGTGAGTCGCTCGGTAGCGGAATCACAGATACGCAGTATTTT. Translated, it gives CAISESLGSGITDTQYF.

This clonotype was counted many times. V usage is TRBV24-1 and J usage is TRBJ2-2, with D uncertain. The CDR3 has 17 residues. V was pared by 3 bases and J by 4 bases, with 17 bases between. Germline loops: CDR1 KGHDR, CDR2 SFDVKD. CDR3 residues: CATSDPGTEGSTGELFF. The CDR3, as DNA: TGTGCCACCAGTGATCCCGGAACGGAAGGGTCCACCGGGGAGCTGTTTTTT.

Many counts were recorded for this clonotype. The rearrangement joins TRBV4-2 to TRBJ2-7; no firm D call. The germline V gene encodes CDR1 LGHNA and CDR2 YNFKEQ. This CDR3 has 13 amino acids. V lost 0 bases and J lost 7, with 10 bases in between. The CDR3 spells CASSQDPLEEQYF. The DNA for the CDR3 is TGTGCCAGCAGCCAAGATCCTCTCGAGGAGCAGTACTTC.

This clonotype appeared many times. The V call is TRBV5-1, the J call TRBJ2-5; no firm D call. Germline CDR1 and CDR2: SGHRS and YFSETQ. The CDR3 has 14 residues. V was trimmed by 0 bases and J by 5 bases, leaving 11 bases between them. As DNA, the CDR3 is TGCGCCAGCAGCTTGGATCAGGTTGTGGAGACCCAGTACTTC. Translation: CASSLDQVVETQYF.

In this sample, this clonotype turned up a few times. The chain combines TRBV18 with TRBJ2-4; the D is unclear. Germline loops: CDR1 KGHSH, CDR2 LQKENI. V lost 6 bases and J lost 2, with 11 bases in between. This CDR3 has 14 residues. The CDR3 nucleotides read TGTGCCAGCTCGCGAGAACCCACCAAAAACATTCAGTACTTC. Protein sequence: CASSREPTKNIQYF.

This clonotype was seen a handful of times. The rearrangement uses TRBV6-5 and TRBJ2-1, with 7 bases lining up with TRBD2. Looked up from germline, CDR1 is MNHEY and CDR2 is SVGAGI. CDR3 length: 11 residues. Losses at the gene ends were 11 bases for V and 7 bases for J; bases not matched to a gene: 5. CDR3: CASGEGNEQFF. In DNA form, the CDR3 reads TGTGCCTCCGGGGAGGGTAATGAGCAGTTCTTC.

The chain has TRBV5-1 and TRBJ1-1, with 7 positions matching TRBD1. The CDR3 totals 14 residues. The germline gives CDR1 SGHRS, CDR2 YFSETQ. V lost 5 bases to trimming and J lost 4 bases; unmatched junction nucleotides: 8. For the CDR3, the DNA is TGCGCCAGCAGGAGGGGGCTGGAAGGCACTGAAGCTTTCTTT. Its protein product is CASRRGLEGTEAFF.

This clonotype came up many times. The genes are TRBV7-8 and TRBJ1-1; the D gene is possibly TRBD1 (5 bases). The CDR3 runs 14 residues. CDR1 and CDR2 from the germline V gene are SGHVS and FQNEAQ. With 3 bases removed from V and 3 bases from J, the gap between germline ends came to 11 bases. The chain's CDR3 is CASSFQGGDTEAFF. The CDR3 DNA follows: TGTGCCAGCAGCTTTCAAGGAGGGGACACTGAAGCTTTCTTT. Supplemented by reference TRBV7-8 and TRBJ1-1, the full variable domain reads GAGVSQSPRYKVAKRGQDVALRCDPISGHVSLFWYQQALGQGPEFLTYFQNEAQLDKSGLPSDRFFAERPEGSVSTLKIQRTQQEDSAVYLCASSFQGGDTEAFFGQGTRLTVV.

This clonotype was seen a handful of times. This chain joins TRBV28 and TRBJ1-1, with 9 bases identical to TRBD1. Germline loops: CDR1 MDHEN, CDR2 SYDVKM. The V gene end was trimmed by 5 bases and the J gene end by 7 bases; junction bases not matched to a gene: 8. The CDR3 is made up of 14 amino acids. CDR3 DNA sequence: TGTGCCAGCAGTCCCGGGACAGGGAGGTTTGAAGCTTTCTTT. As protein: CASSPGTGRFEAFF.

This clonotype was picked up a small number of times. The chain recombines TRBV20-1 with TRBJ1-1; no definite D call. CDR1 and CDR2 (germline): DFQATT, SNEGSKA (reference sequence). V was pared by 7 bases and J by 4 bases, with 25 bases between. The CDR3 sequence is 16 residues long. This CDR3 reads CSVAPAETKGSTEAFF. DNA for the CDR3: TGCAGTGTCGCCCCGGCCGAGACAAAAGGGAGCACTGAAGCTTTCTTT.

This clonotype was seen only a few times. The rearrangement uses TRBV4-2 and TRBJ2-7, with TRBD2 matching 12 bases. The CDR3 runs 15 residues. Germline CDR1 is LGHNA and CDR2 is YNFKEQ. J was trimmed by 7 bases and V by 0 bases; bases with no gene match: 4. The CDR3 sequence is CASSQELAGGGEQYF. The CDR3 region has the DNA TGTGCCAGCAGCCAAGAACTAGCGGGGGGCGGGGAGCAGTACTTC.

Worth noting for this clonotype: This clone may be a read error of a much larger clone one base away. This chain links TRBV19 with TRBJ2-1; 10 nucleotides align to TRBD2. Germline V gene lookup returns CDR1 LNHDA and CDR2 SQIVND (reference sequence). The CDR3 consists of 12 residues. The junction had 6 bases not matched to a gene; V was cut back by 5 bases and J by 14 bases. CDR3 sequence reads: CASSLRAGGKFF. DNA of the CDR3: TGTGCCAGTAGTCTCCGAGCGGGGGGGAAGTTCTTC.

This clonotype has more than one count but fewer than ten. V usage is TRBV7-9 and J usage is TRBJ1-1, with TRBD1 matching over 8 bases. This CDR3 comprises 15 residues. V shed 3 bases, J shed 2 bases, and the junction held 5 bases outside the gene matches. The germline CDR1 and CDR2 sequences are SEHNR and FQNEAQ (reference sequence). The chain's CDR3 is CASSFSDRANTEAFF. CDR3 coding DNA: TGTGCCAGCAGCTTCTCGGACAGGGCCAACACTGAAGCTTTCTTT.